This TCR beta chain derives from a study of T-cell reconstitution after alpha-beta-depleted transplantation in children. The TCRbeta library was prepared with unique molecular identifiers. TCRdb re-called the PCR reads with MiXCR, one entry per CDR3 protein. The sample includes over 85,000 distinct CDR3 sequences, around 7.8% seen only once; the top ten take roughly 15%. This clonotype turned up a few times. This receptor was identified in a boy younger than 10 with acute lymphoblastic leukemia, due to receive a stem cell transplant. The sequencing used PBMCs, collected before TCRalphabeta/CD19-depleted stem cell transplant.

The CDR3 is CASSLKGLLQSYQPQHF. The CDR3 coding sequence is TGTGCCAGCAGCTTAAAGGGTTTGTTACAGAGTTATCAGCCCCAGCATTTT. This sequence joins TRBV28 and TRBJ1-5; D is undetermined. Germline V gene data show CDR1 as MDHEN and CDR2 as SYDVKM. This CDR3 has 17 residues. Trimming removed 6 bases from V and 5 bases from J, with 23 bases in between. Complete variable domain (other parts from reference TRBV28 and TRBJ1-5): DVKVTQSSRYLVKRTGEKVFLECVQDMDHENMFWYRQDPGLGLRLIYFSYDVKMKEKGDIPEGYSVSREKKERFSLILESASTNQTSMYLCASSLKGLLQSYQPQHFGDGTRLSIL.